This T cell receptor beta chain was profiled in a study of T cell responses to AZD1222 COVID-19 vaccine. General study results and limits: With two AZD1222 doses given, Spike-specific TCR breadth and depth both rose. AZD1222 recipients seropositive at baseline numbered only five to seven. There were vaccine-associated CD4 TCRs across spike, dominant at 160-218 and 743-854. Every sample of the repertoires postdated the peak T cell response.

Points on this clone: Its antigen is not identified.

Assay: immunoSEQ multiplex PCR; the TCRdb copy retains only in-frame clones and omits some. The sample has about 95,000 clones, about 88% seen once. V lost 6 bases and J 4 bases, leaving 21 bases between the germline ends. This CDR3 spans 16 amino acids. Germline V gene data show CDR1 as KGHSH and CDR2 as LQKENI. The chain uses TRBV18 and TRBJ1-1; D uncertain. The material sequenced was peripheral blood, taken on day 0 of AZD1222 vaccination. This TCR derives from an adult in good health. CDR3 in amino acids: CASSQETSSKGTEAFF. CDR3 coding DNA: TGTGCCAGCTCCCAAGAGACAAGTTCCAAGGGCACTGAAGCTTTCTTT.